Following are 8 T cell receptor beta chains from one sample sequenced in a study of cytomegalovirus exposure and HLA in healthy donors. With 60 Vbeta and 13 Jbeta primers, the PCR was carried out. Sequenced by immunoSEQ multiplex PCR; TCRdb stores in-frame clones only, minus some. The sample lists approximately 140,000 clones; roughly 80% were seen once. The source material was PBMCs. The receptors shown here come from a woman aged 45 to 65 in good health and CMV-seropositive.

This clone showed up just a few times. The rearrangement links TRBV29-1 to TRBJ2-1; maybe TRBD1 (6 bases). The CDR3 is made up of 14 amino acids. V lost 3 bases and J 15 bases, leaving 24 bases between the germline ends. CDR1 is SQVTM, CDR2 ANQGSEA, per germline. This CDR3 reads CSVDTSQGYSEWFF. CDR3 nucleotide sequence: TGCAGCGTTGACACCTCACAGGGATACTCCGAATGGTTCTTC.

The V gene is TRBV7-9, the J gene TRBJ2-5, with 10 positions matching TRBD2. CDR1 is SEHNR and CDR2 is FQNEAQ in the germline V gene (reference sequence). This CDR3 has 15 residues. Germline trimming cut 1 base from V and 5 bases from J; bases unmatched to any gene: 4. CDR3 sequence: CASSLVLAGWETQYF. The CDR3 coding sequence is TGTGCCAGCAGCTTAGTACTAGCGGGGTGGGAGACCCAGTACTTC.

This clone turned up a few times. Written as DNA, the CDR3 is TGTGCTAGTGGCCTCGGACAAGGGGAGCTGTTTTTT. Translating it yields CASGLGQGELFF. This chain connects TRBV12-5 to TRBJ2-2; maybe TRBD1 (5 bases). In germline, CDR1 is LGHNT, CDR2 FRNRAP. Trimming shortened V by 6 bases and J by 8 bases, and 10 bases separated the two germline ends. This CDR3 contains 12 residues.

The rearrangement uses TRBV5-6 and TRBJ2-5, with a weak D call TRBD2 (5 bases). The CDR3 spans 13 residues. V was clipped by 1 base and J by 4 bases, with 8 bases between them. CDR1 is SGHDT and CDR2 is YYEEEE in the germline V gene. The CDR3 here is CASSLTSGETQYF. CDR3 DNA sequence: TGTGCCAGCAGCTTGACCAGCGGAGAGACCCAGTACTTC.

V and J are TRBV30 and TRBJ1-2; D gene uncertain. The CDR3 runs to 13 residues. Trimming removed 2 bases at V and 7 bases at J, with 14 bases between. Germline-derived CDR1 and CDR2 are GTSNPN and SVGIG (reference sequence). The CDR3 reads CAWSPGAGSGYTF. CDR3 sequence (DNA): TGTGCCTGGAGTCCAGGTGCCGGGAGTGGCTACACCTTC.

On this clone: The junction differs from germline at one of its ends, possibly a read error. The chain has TRBV7-7 and TRBJ1-5; D is ambiguous. Germline V lookup: CDR1 SSHAT, CDR2 FNYEAQ (reference sequence). The CDR3 totals 13 residues. DNA for the CDR3: TGTGCTAGCAGCTTAGAGAGGGATCAGCCCCAGCATTTT. It translates to CASSLERDQPQHF.

The rearrangement uses TRBV6-5 and TRBJ1-4, with 8 bases lining up with TRBD1. This CDR3 region has 14 residues. Trimming removed 8 bases from V and 14 bases from J; junction bases left unmatched: 16. Germline lookup yields CDR1 MNHEY and CDR2 SVGAGI. The CDR3 loop reads CASPPRTGKRWLFF. Written as DNA, the CDR3 is TGTGCCAGCCCCCCCAGGACAGGGAAAAGGTGGCTGTTTTTT.

The chain joins TRBV7-9 to TRBJ2-5; perhaps TRBD1 as D (6 bases). There are 16 residues in the CDR3. Per germline, CDR1 SEHNR and CDR2 FQNEAQ (reference sequence). V gave up 1 base and J gave up 3 bases, with 15 bases separating them. This chain's CDR3 is CASSLEGQGWKETQYF. The CDR3 DNA follows: TGTGCCAGCAGCTTAGAGGGTCAGGGGTGGAAAGAGACCCAGTACTTC.